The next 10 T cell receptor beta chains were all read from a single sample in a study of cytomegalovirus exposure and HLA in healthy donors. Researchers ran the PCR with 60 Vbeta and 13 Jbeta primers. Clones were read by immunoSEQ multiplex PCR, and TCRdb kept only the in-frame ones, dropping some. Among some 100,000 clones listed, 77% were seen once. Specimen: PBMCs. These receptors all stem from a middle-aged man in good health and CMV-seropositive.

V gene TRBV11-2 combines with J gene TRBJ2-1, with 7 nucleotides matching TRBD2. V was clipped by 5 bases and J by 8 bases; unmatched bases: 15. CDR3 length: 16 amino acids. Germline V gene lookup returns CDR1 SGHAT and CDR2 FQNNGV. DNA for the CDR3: TGTGCCAGCAGCCCACGACAGAGCGGGGCCAGGCATGAGCAGTTCTTC. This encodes CASSPRQSGARHEQFF. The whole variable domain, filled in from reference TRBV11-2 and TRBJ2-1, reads EAGVAQSPRYKIIEKRQSVAFWCNPISGHATLYWYQQILGQGPKLLIQFQNNGVVDDSQLPKDRFSAERLKGVDSTLKIQPAKLEDSAVYLCASSPRQSGARHEQFFGPGTRLTVL.

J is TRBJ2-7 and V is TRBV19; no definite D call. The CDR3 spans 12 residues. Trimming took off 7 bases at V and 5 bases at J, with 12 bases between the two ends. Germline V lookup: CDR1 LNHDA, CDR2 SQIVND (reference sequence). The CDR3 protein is CASTGFGHEQYF. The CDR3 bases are TGTGCCAGTACCGGGTTCGGTCACGAGCAGTACTTC.

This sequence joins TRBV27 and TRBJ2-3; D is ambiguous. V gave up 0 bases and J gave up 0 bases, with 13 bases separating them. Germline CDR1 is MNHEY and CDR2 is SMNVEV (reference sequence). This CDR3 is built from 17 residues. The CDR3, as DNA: TGTGCCAGCAGTTTATCGCCGCGATTAACTAGCACAGATACGCAGTATTTT. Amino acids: CASSLSPRLTSTDTQYF.

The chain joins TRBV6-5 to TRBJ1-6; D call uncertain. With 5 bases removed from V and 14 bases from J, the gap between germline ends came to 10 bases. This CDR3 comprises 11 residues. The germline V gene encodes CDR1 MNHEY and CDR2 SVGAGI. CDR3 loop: CASSASGTLHF. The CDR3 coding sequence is TGTGCCAGCAGTGCCTCGGGGACCCTCCACTTT.

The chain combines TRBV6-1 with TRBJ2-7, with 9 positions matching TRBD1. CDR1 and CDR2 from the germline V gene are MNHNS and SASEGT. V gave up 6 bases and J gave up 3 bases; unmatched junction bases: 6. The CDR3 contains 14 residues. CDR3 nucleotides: TGTGCCAGCAGGACAGGGGGGTCCTTCTACGAGCAGTACTTC. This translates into CASRTGGSFYEQYF.

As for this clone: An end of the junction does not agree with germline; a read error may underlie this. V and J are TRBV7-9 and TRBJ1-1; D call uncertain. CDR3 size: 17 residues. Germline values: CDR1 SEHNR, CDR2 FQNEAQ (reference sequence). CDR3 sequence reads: CSSGFSPERAGSTEAFF. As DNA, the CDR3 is TGTTCCAGCGGGTTTAGCCCAGAGAGGGCGGGAAGCACTGAAGCTTTCTTT.

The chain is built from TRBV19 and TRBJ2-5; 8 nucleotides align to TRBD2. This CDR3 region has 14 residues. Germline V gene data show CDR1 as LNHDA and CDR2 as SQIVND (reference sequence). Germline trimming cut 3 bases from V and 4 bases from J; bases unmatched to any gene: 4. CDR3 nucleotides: TGTGCCAGTAGTATGCGGGGGGCTGGAGAGACCCAGTACTTC. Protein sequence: CASSMRGAGETQYF.

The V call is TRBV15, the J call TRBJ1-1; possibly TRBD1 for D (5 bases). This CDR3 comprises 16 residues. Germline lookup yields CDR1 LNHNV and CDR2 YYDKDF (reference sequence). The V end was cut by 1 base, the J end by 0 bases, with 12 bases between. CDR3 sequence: CATSRGGGAMNTEAFF. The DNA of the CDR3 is TGTGCCACCAGCAGAGGTGGTGGGGCAATGAACACTGAAGCTTTCTTT.

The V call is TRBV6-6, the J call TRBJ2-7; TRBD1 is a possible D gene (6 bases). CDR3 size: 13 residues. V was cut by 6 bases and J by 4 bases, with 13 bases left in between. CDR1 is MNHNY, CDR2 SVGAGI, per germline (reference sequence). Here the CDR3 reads CASSDRTGYEQYF. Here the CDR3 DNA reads TGTGCCAGCAGCGACCGCACAGGGTACGAGCAGTACTTC.

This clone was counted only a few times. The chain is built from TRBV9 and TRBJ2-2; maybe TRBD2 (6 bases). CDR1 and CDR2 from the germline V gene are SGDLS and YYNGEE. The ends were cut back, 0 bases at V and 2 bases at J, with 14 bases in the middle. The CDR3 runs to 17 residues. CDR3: CASSVAKGGVNTGELFF. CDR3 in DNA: TGTGCCAGCAGCGTAGCTAAGGGCGGGGTTAACACCGGGGAGCTGTTTTTT. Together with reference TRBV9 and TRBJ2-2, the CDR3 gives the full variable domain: DSGVTQTPKHLITATGQRVTLRCSPRSGDLSVYWYQQSLDQGLQFLIQYYNGEERAKGNILERFSAQQFPDLHSELNLSSLELGDSALYFCASSVAKGGVNTGELFFGEGSRLTVL.